This TCR beta chain was found in a study of identical twins. General observations from the study: Out-of-frame alpha sequences shared between twins exhibited an excess of low generation probability. The abundant beta clonotypes from cord blood had fewer insertions, and memory repertoires had none of this.

TCRdb reanalysed the 5' RACE reads using MiXCR and keeps one entry per CDR3 protein. The sample contains fewer than 650,000 distinct CDR3 sequences, around a tenth of which appear only once. Points on this clonotype: Antigen specificity is unknown.

There are 11 residues in the CDR3. Per germline, CDR1 LGHDT and CDR2 YNNKEL (reference sequence). Trimming took off 2 bases at V and 8 bases at J, with 5 bases between the two ends. These same records also appear under a second study, on yellow fever vaccine responses in identical twins.

This receptor was identified in a woman aged 18-35 years in good health. The sequencing sample was made of PBMCs. This chain uses TRBV3-1 with TRBJ2-3; no clear D. The CDR3 DNA reads TGTGCCAGCAGCCAACAGACTACGCAGTATTTT. It yields the protein CASSQQTTQYF.